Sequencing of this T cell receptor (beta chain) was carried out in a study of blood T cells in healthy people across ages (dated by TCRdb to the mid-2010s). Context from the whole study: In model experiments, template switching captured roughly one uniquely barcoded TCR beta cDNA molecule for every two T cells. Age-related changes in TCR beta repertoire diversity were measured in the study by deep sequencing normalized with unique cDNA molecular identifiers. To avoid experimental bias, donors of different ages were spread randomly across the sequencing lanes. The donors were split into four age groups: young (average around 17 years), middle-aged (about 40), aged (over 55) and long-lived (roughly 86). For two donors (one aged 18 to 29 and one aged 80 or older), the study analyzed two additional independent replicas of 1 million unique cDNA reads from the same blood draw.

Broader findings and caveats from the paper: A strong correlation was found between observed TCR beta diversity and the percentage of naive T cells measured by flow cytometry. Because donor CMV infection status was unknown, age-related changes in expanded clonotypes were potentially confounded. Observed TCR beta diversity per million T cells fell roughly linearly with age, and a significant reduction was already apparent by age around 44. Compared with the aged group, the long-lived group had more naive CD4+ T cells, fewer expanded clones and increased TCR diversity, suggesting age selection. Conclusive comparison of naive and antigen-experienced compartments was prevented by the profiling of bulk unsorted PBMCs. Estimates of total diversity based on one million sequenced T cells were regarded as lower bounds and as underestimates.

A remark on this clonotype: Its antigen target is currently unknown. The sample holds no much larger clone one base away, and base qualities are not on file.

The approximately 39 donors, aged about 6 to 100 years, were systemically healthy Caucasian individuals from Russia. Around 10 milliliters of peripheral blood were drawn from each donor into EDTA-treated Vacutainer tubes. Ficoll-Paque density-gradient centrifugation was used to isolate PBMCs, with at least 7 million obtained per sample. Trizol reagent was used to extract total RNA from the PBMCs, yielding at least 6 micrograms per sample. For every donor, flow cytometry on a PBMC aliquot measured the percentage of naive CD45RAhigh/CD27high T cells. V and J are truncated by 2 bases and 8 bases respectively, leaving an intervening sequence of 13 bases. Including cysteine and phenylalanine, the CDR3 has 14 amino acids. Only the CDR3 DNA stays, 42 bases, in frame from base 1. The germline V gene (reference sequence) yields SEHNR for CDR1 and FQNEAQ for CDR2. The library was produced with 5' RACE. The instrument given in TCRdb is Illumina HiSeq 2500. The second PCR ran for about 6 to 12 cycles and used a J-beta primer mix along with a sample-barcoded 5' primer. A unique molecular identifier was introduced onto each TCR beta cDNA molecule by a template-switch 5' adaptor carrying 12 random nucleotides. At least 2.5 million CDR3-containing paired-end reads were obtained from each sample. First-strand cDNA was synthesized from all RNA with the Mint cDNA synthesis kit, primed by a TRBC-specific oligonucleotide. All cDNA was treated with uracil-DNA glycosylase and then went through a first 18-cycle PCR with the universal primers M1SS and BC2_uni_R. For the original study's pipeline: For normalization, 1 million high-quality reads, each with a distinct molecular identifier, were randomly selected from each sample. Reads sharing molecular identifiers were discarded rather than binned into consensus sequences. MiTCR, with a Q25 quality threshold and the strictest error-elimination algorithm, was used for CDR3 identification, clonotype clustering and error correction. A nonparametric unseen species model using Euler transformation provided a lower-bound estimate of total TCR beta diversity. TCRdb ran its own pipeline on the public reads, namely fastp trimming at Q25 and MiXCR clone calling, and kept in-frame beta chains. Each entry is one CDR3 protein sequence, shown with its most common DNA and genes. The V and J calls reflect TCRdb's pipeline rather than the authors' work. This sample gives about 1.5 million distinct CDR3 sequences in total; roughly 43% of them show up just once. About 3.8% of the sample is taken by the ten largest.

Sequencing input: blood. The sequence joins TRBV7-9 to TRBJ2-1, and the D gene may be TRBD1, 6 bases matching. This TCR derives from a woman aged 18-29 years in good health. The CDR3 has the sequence CASSLSLGGDEQFF. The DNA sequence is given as TGTGCCAGCAGCTTAAGTCTTGGGGGCGATGAGCAGTTCTTC.